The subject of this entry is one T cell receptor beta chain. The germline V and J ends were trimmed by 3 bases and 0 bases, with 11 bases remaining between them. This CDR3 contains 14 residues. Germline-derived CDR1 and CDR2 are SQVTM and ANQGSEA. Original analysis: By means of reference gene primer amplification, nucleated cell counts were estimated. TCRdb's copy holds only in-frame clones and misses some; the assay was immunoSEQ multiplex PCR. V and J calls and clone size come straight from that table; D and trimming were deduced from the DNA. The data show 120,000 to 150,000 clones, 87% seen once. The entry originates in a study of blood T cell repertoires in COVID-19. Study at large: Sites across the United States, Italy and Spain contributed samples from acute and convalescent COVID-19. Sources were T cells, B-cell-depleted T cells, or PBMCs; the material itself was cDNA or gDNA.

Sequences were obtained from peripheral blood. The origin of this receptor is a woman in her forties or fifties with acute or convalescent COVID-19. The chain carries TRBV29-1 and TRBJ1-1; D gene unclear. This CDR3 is CSVELRQVNTEAFF. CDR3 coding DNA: TGCAGCGTTGAGTTACGGCAGGTGAACACTGAAGCTTTCTTT.